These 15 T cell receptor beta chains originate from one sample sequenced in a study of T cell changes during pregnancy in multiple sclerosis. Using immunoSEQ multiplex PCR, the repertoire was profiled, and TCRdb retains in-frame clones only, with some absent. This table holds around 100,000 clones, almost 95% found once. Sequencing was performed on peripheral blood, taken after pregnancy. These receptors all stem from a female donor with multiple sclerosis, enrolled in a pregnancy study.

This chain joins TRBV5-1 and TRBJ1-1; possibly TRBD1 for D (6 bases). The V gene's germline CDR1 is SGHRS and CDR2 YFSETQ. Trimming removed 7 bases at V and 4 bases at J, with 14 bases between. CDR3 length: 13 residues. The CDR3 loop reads CASGNRVGTEAFF. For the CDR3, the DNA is TGCGCCAGCGGGAACAGGGTAGGCACTGAAGCTTTCTTT.

CDR3 in amino acids: CAWRFWGQGNTGELFF. The CDR3 DNA sequence: TGTGCCTGGAGGTTCTGGGGACAGGGCAATACCGGGGAGCTGTTTTTT. V is TRBV30 and J is TRBJ2-2; 9 bases align to TRBD1. The CDR3 is made up of 16 amino acids. V shed 3 bases, J shed 5 bases, and the junction held 10 bases outside the gene matches. CDR1 is GTSNPN and CDR2 is SVGIG in the germline V gene (reference sequence).

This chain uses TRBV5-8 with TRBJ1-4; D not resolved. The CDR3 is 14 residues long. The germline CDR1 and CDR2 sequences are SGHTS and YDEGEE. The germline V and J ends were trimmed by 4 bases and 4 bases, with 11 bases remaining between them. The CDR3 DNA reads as TGTGCCAGCAGCGACGGAGGAGTTAATGAAAAACTGTTTTTT. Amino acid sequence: CASSDGGVNEKLFF.

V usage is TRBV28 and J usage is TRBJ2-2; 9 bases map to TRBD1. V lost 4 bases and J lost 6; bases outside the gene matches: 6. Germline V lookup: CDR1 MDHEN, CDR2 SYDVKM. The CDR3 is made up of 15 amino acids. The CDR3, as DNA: TGTGCCAGCAGTTGGGGGACAGGGATTCCCGGGGAGCTGTTTTTT. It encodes CASSWGTGIPGELFF.

CDR3 sequence reads: CASSLIGGDINSPLHF. The CDR3 coding sequence is TGCGCCAGCAGCTTGATCGGGGGAGACATTAATTCACCCCTCCACTTT. V gene TRBV5-1 combines with J gene TRBJ1-6, with TRBD1 as a possible D gene (5 bases). CDR1 is SGHRS, CDR2 YFSETQ, per germline. The CDR3 sequence is 16 residues long. The germline V and J ends were trimmed by 1 base and 6 bases, with 14 bases remaining between them.

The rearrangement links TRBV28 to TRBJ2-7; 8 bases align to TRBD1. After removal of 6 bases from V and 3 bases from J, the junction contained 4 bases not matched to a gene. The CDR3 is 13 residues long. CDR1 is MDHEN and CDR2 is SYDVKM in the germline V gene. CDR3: CASSNRGYYEQYF. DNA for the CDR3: TGTGCCAGCAGCAACAGGGGGTACTACGAGCAGTACTTC. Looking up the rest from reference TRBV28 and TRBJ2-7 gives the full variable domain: DVKVTQSSRYLVKRTGEKVFLECVQDMDHENMFWYRQDPGLGLRLIYFSYDVKMKEKGDIPEGYSVSREKKERFSLILESASTNQTSMYLCASSNRGYYEQYFGPGTRLTVT.

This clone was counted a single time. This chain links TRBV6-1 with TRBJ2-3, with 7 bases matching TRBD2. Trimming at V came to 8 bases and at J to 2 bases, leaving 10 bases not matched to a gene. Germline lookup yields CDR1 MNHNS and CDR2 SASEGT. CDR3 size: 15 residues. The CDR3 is CASVARDYDTDTQYF. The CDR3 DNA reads TGTGCCAGCGTTGCCCGGGACTATGACACAGATACGCAGTATTTT.

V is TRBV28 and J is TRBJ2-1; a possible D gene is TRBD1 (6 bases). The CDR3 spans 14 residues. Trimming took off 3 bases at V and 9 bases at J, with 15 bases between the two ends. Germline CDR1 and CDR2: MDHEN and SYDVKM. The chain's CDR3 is CASSLLRGQGEQFF. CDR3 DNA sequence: TGTGCCAGCAGTTTGCTCAGGGGCCAGGGTGAGCAGTTCTTC. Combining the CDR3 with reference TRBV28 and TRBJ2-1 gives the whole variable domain DVKVTQSSRYLVKRTGEKVFLECVQDMDHENMFWYRQDPGLGLRLIYFSYDVKMKEKGDIPEGYSVSREKKERFSLILESASTNQTSMYLCASSLLRGQGEQFFGPGTRLTVL.

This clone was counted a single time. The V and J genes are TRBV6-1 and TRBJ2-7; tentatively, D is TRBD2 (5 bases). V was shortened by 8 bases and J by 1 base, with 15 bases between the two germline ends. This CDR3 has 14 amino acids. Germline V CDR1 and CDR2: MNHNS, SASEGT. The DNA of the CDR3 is TGTGCCAGCCGGGATTGGCCGGGATCCTACGAGCAGTACTTC. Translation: CASRDWPGSYEQYF.

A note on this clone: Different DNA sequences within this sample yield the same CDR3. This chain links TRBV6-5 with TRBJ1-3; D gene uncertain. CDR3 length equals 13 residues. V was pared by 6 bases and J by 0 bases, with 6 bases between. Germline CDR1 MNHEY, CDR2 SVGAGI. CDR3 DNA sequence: TGTGCCAGCAGAGCTCCCTCTGGAAACACCATATATTTT. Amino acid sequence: CASRAPSGNTIYF.

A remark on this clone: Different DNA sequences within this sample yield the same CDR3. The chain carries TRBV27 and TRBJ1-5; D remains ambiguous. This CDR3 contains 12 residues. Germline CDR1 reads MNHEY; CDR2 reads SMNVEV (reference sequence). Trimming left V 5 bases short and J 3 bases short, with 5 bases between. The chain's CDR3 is CASSLPNQPQHF. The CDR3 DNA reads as TGTGCCAGCAGTCTCCCCAATCAGCCCCAGCATTTT.

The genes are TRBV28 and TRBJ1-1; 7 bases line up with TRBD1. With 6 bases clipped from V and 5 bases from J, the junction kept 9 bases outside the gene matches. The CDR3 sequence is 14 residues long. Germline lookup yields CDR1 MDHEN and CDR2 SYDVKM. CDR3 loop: CASRRQGTRTEAFF. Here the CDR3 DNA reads TGTGCCAGCAGGCGACAGGGAACGAGGACTGAAGCTTTCTTT.

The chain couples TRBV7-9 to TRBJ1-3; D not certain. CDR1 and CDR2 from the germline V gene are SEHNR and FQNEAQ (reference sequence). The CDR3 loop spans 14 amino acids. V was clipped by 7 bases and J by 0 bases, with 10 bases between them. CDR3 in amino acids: CASTFTSSGNTIYF. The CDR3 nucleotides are TGTGCCAGCACATTTACAAGCTCTGGAAACACCATATATTTT.

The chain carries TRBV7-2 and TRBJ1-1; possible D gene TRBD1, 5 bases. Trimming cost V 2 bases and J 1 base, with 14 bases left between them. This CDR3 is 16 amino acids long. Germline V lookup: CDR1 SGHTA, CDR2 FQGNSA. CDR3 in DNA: TGTGCCAGCAGCTTACAGGCAGGGAGGGGGAACACTGAAGCTTTCTTT. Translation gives CASSLQAGRGNTEAFF.

The CDR3 DNA sequence: TGTGCCAGCAGCCTGACGGACAGACCCTCCTACGAGCAGTACTTC. Translated, it gives CASSLTDRPSYEQYF. The rearrangement uses TRBV7-9 and TRBJ2-7; a possible D gene is TRBD1 (6 bases). Trimming cost V 5 bases and J 0 bases, with 14 bases left between them. Germline loops: CDR1 SEHNR, CDR2 FQNEAQ (reference sequence). The CDR3 contains 15 residues.